This is a list of T cell receptor beta chains from one sample in a study of T cell changes during pregnancy in multiple sclerosis. Generated by immunoSEQ multiplex PCR, the TCRdb table keeps only in-frame clones and is missing some. Among 55,000 to 75,000 clones listed, 93% were seen once. Sequencing used CD8+ T cells from peripheral blood mononuclear cells, obtained in the second trimester of pregnancy. The receptors shown here come from a female donor with multiple sclerosis, enrolled in a pregnancy study. Both conserved end residues are part of each CDR3. The D gene is left open where the match is weak. The size field is filled for only some rows; it gives once, few, many or a size class.

>TRBJ2-7|14|TRBD1|NA|TRBV30
TGTGCCTGGACTACCGGGACAGGGGAGGACGAGCAGTACTTC
CAWTTGTGEDEQYF
>TRBJ1-1|13|NA|NA|TRBV19
TGTGCCAGTAGTTGGAGGGGAGGCACTGAAGCTTTCTTT
CASSWRGGTEAFF
>TRBJ2-5|18|TRBD2|NA|TRBV5-1
TGCGCCAGCAGCTTGAGAACGACTAGCGGACGATCGGGGGAGACCCAGTACTTC
CASSLRTTSGRSGETQYF
>TRBJ1-1|15|TRBD1|NA|TRBV19
TGTGCCAGTAGTTGGGACAGGGCCTCGAGGACTGAAGCTTTCTTT
CASSWDRASRTEAFF
>TRBJ2-7|12|TRBD1|NA|TRBV27
TGTGCCAGCAGTCAACCGGACAGGGAGCAGTACTTC
CASSQPDREQYF
>TRBJ2-2|14|NA|NA|TRBV19
TGTGCCAGTAGTATGGGGTCCGGGATCGGGGAGCTGTTTTTT
CASSMGSGIGELFF
>TRBJ2-1|15|TRBD2|NA|TRBV19
TGTGCCAGTAGTATCCTGGGACTAGCGGCCAATGAGCAGTTCTTC
CASSILGLAANEQFF
>TRBJ2-1|15|TRBD2|NA|TRBV2
TGTGCCAGCAGTGTGACTAGCGGTCAGAAAAATGAGCAGTTCTTC
CASSVTSGQKNEQFF
>TRBJ2-1|15|TRBD1|once|TRBV19
TGTGCCAGTAGTCCCCGACAGGGGCAAAACAATGAGCAGTTCTTC
CASSPRQGQNNEQFF
>TRBJ2-1|14|NA|NA|TRBV6-5
TGTGCCAGCACGCAGACGTCGGGGTACGATGAGCAGTTCTTC
CASTQTSGYDEQFF
>TRBJ2-7|14|TRBD1|NA|TRBV27
TGTGCCAGCAGTCCGGGACAGGTCCCCTACGAGCAGTACTTC
CASSPGQVPYEQYF
>TRBJ2-1|14|TRBD2|NA|TRBV4-1
TGCGCCAGCAGCCTCCGGACTAGTAACGATGAGCAGTTCTTC
CASSLRTSNDEQFF
>TRBJ2-7|13|NA|NA|TRBV27
TGTGCCAGCAGAAGGGGAAGCTCCTACGAGCAGTACTTC
CASRRGSSYEQYF
>TRBJ1-1|14|NA|medium-sized|TRBV6-1
TGTGCCAGCGACAGACAGGCAGATTCCACTGAAGCTTTCTTT
CASDRQADSTEAFF
>TRBJ2-3|18|TRBD2|NA|TRBV7-9
TGTGCCAGCAGCCGGGACTATAGAGATTTCGGAAACACAGATACGCAGTATTTT
CASSRDYRDFGNTDTQYF
>TRBJ2-1|14|TRBD2|NA|TRBV5-1
TGCGCCAGCATGGGGCGGGGGGGGCCAGATGAGCAGTTCTTC
CASMGRGGPDEQFF
>TRBJ2-5|17|NA|NA|TRBV7-3
TGTGCCAGCAGAGCCCCGGCACGGGGTGTGTTCCAAGAGACCCAGTACTTC
CASRAPARGVFQETQYF